The next 9 T cell receptor beta chains were all read from a single sample in a study of T-cell memory formation after mild COVID-19. TCRdb independently ran MiXCR on the 5' RACE reads; one entry per CDR3 protein. The sample consists of around 310,000 distinct CDR3 sequences, 13% to 15% of them appearing once. The sample was PBMCs or a T cell subset sorted from them (not recorded which). These receptor sequences come from a man younger than 30 who had mild COVID-19 (a few samples of this study predate the infection). Cell type and time point are not known.

V is TRBV5-1 and J is TRBJ2-7; perhaps D is TRBD1 or TRBD2 (5 bases each). CDR3 size: 14 residues. V was trimmed by 5 bases and J by 2 bases, leaving 14 bases between them. CDR1 and CDR2 from the germline V gene are SGHRS and YFSETQ. CDR3 DNA sequence: TGCGCCAGCAGTGCCGGGGACGGAACCTACGAGCAGTACTTC. Amino acids: CASSAGDGTYEQYF.

This clonotype was seen a few times. The gene calls are TRBV10-2 and TRBJ2-7; 9 bases are shared with TRBD1. The V segment lost 7 bases and the J segment 4 bases; nucleotides outside the gene matches: 8. The germline V gene encodes CDR1 WSHSY and CDR2 SAAADI. This CDR3 comprises 14 residues. The CDR3 bases are TGCGCCAGCATGGAGACAGGGGGTGGGTACGAGCAGTACTTC. The encoded protein is CASMETGGGYEQYF.

The gene calls are TRBV12-5 and TRBJ2-5, with D unresolved. V was cut by 4 bases and J by 5 bases, with 5 bases left in between. The CDR3 totals 11 residues. The V gene's germline CDR1 is LGHNT and CDR2 FRNRAP. The CDR3 loop is CASGWMETQYF. CDR3 nucleotide sequence: TGTGCTAGTGGTTGGATGGAGACCCAGTACTTC.

This clonotype occurred a few times. The chain uses TRBV6-5 and TRBJ2-5, with 8 bases that match TRBD1. CDR3 length: 15 amino acids. CDR1 is MNHEY, CDR2 SVGAGI, per germline. V lost 5 bases and J lost 1; bases outside the gene matches: 6. The CDR3: CASSPTTGVQETQYF. In DNA form, the CDR3 reads TGTGCCAGCAGTCCAACGACAGGGGTCCAAGAGACCCAGTACTTC.

The chain joins TRBV9 to TRBJ1-1, with D unclear. Germline CDR1 reads SGDLS; CDR2 reads YYNGEE. The CDR3 covers 15 residues. Trimming took off 4 bases at V and 1 base at J, with 14 bases between the two ends. The CDR3 sequence is CASSPETHQNTEAFF. The DNA for the CDR3 is TGTGCCAGCAGCCCCGAAACGCACCAGAACACTGAAGCTTTCTTT.

Only a few counts were recorded for this clonotype. This chain uses TRBV3-1 with TRBJ2-5; D is uncertain. The CDR3 contains 12 residues. Germline lookup yields CDR1 LGHDT and CDR2 YNNKEL (reference sequence). V lost 0 bases and J 4 bases, leaving 3 bases between the germline ends. For the CDR3, the DNA is TGTGCCAGCAGCCAAGACGGAGAGACCCAGTACTTC. Residues: CASSQDGETQYF.

The chain combines TRBV19 with TRBJ2-5, with D tentatively TRBD1 (6 bases). The CDR3 contains 14 residues. Deletions cut 7 bases from V and 3 bases from J, with 15 bases between. CDR1 LNHDA and CDR2 SQIVND come from the germline V gene (reference sequence). The CDR3 region has the DNA TGTGCCAGTAAACGGGACATCGGAAAAGAGACCCAGTACTTC. Its protein is CASKRDIGKETQYF.

The chain links TRBV6-1 to TRBJ1-4, with 7 bases aligning to TRBD1. The J segment lost 0 bases and the V segment lost 0 bases, leaving 4 bases of the junction unmatched. Germline values: CDR1 MNHNS, CDR2 SASEGT. The CDR3 spans 17 residues. The CDR3: CASSEAGQGATNEKLFF. CDR3 sequence (DNA): TGTGCCAGCAGTGAAGCAGGCCAGGGGGCAACTAATGAAAAACTGTTTTTT.

V and J are TRBV6-5 and TRBJ2-5; D is uncertain. CDR3 size: 15 residues. V shed 4 bases and J shed 5 bases, with 17 bases lying between them. The germline gives CDR1 MNHEY, CDR2 SVGAGI. CDR3 sequence: CASSSVGSYVETQYF. CDR3 bases: TGTGCCAGCAGTTCCGTCGGCAGCTATGTTGAGACCCAGTACTTC.